This TCR beta chain appears in the sequencing data of a study of blood T cell repertoires in COVID-19. On the study more broadly: Acute-phase and convalescent COVID-19 samples originated in the United States, Italy and Spain. T cells, B-cell-depleted T cells, or PBMCs supplied cDNA or gDNA.

Assay used: immunoSEQ multiplex PCR; TCRdb lists only in-frame clones, some missing. The sample has about 270,000 clones, about 85% seen once. This clone was counted between two and nine times. Germline values: CDR1 KGHSH, CDR2 LQKENI. The CDR3 length is 15 residues. Unmatched junction bases numbered 4, after V lost 5 bases and J lost 4 bases. The V gene is TRBV18, the J gene TRBJ2-1, with 11 bases matching TRBD2. Sequencing was done on a sample of peripheral blood. This sequence originates from a human donor in a cohort sampled during active COVID-19. The CDR3 DNA sequence: TGTGCCAGCTCAGTATCTAGCGGGGGGTACAATGAGCAGTTCTTC. This encodes CASSVSSGGYNEQFF.